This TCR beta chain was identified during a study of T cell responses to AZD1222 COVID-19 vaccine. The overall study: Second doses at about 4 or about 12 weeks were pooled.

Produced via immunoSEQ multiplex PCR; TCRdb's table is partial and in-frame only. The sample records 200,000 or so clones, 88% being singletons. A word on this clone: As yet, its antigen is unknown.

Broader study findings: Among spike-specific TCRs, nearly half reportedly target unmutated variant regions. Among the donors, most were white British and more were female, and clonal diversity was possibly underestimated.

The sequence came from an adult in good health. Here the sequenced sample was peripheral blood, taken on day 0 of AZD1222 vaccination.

The CDR3 region has the DNA TGTGCCAGCAGTTACGACACAATGAACACTGAAGCTTTCTTT. Its protein product is CASSYDTMNTEAFF. V usage is TRBV6-5 and J usage is TRBJ1-1; D remains ambiguous. CDR1 and CDR2 from the germline V gene are MNHEY and SVGAGI. CDR3 length: 14 amino acids. With 2 bases removed from V and 0 bases from J, the gap between germline ends came to 7 bases.